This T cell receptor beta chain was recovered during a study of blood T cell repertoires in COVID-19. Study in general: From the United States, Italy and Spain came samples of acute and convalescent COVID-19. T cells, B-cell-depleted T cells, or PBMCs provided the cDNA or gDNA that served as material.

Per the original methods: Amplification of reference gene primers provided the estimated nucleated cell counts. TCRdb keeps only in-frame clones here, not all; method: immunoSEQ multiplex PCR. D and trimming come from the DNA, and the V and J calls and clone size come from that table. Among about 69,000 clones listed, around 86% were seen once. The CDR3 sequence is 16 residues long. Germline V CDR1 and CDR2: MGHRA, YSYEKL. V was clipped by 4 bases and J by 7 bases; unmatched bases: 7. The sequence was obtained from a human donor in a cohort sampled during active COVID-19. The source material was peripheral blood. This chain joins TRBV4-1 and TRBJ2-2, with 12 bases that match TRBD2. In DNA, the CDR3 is TGCGCCAGCAGCCCAAGACTAGCGGGGGACCTCGGGGAGCTGTTTTTT. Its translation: CASSPRLAGDLGELFF.